Sequencing of this T cell receptor beta chain was carried out in a study of CXCR3-negative and CXCR3-positive naive CD8 T cells. Findings of the study overall: CXCR3 expression dropped partially after cryopreservation, and most assays relied on fresh PBMCs. Naive cells, whether CXCR3-negative or CXCR3-positive, had similar TRBV-TRBJ usage, while memory cells differed. For CXCR3-positive naive cells, TRB CDR3s were more hydrophobic than those of CXCR3-negative naive cells.

Each TRB cDNA library was prepared by 5' RACE (with UMI labels). Following a re-call of the 5' RACE reads, TCRdb has one entry per CDR3 protein and lacks DNA. Seen in this sample are around 140,000 distinct CDR3 sequences; the ten most common clones hold 0.4% to 0.5%. In regard to this clonotype: Its antigen is undetermined.

The sample consisted of naive CXCR3+ CD8+ T cells from blood. Subset specified: CD45RO-CCR7+CD27+CD95- naive CD8+ T cells expressing CXCR3 (TNR3+). The sequence derives from a human donor in good health. Some clones in this sample may be carry-over from other donors' samples.

The CDR3 here is CASSPTGGNTEAFF. The rearrangement uses TRBV7-9 and TRBJ1-1; TCRdb names TRBD1, which stays unverified in the absence of DNA. The CDR3 has 14 residues. Germline lookup yields CDR1 SEHNR and CDR2 FQNEAQ (reference sequence).